Below are 10 T cell receptor beta chains sequenced from a single sample in a study of cytomegalovirus exposure and HLA in healthy donors (TCRdb year 2017). The library relied on the immunoSEQ multiplex PCR assay. For the multiplex PCR, a mixture combining 60 forward primers for TCR Vbeta segments and 13 reverse primers for TCR Jbeta segments was used. Entries here come from immuneACCESS through TCRdb and include only in-frame sequences with V and J called. Some clones fail to appear in such tables; in the studies checked, an unresolved V gene covers under half of the shortfall, and the cause of the remainder is unknown. The sample profile shows 100,000 to 150,000 clones; approximately 90% of them were found once. The ten largest make up 4.5% to 6.5% of the sample. Material: PBMCs. These receptors originate from a woman in her 30s in good health and CMV-seronegative.

The V call is TRBV5-5, the J call TRBJ1-1; 7 bases line up with TRBD1. There are 15 residues in the CDR3. Trimming removed 2 bases from V and 0 bases from J; junction bases left unmatched: 4. From germline, CDR1 is SGHKS and CDR2 YYEKEE (reference sequence). The CDR3 DNA reads as TGTGCCAGCAGCTTTGGGACAGTCTTGAACACTGAAGCTTTCTTT. This encodes CASSFGTVLNTEAFF. Full variable domain (missing parts from reference TRBV5-5 and TRBJ1-1): DAGVTQSPTHLIKTRGQQVTLRCSPISGHKSVSWYQQVLGQGPQFIFQYYEKEERGRGNFPDRFSARQFPNYSSELNVNALLLGDSALYLCASSFGTVLNTEAFFGQGTRLTVV.

The V call is TRBV7-8, the J call TRBJ2-5; D remains ambiguous. Germline lookup yields CDR1 SGHVS and CDR2 FQNEAQ. The CDR3 spans 13 residues. V was cut by 5 bases and J by 4 bases, with 11 bases left in between. CDR3 residues: CASSHDMGETQYF. Here the CDR3 DNA reads TGTGCCAGCAGCCACGACATGGGAGAGACCCAGTACTTC.

The genes are TRBV4-1 and TRBJ2-7, with D maybe TRBD1 (6 bases). The V and J ends lost 1 base and 1 base respectively, with 14 bases between them. Germline loops: CDR1 MGHRA, CDR2 YSYEKL. This CDR3 spans 16 amino acids. The CDR3 region has the DNA TGCGCCAGCAGCCAAGTTGGTCAGGACAGATCCTACGAGCAGTACTTC. Translation: CASSQVGQDRSYEQYF.

The gene calls are TRBV4-3 and TRBJ2-2, with D possibly being TRBD2 (5 bases). The V gene's germline CDR1 is LGHNA and CDR2 YSLEER. V lost 0 bases to trimming and J lost 6 bases, with 14 bases between them. The CDR3 has 16 amino acids. The CDR3 region has the DNA TGCGCCAGCAGCCAAGAGATCCAGGCGGAGGCCGGGGAGCTGTTTTTT. This gives the protein CASSQEIQAEAGELFF.

The chain combines TRBV27 with TRBJ2-7; 8 bases line up with TRBD1. The CDR3 has 15 residues. Germline V gene lookup returns CDR1 MNHEY and CDR2 SMNVEV (reference sequence). J lost 2 bases, V lost 3 bases, and 6 bases had no gene match. The CDR3 DNA reads as TGTGCCAGCAGTTTTGCCGGGACAGGTCCCTACGAGCAGTACTTC. Amino acid sequence: CASSFAGTGPYEQYF.

The rearrangement joins TRBV5-4 to TRBJ1-2; 7 bases fit TRBD1. The germline CDR1 and CDR2 sequences are SGHNT and YYREEE (reference sequence). The CDR3 extends over 14 amino acids. Unmatched junction bases numbered 6, after V lost 2 bases and J lost 5 bases. CDR3 DNA: TGTGCCAGCAGCTTCTGGACAGGAGATTATGGCTACACCTTC. Its protein is CASSFWTGDYGYTF. The whole variable domain, filled in from reference TRBV5-4 and TRBJ1-2, reads ETGVTQSPTHLIKTRGQQVTLRCSSQSGHNTVSWYQQALGQGPQFIFQYYREEENGRGNFPPRFSGLQFPNYSSELNVNALELDDSALYLCASSFWTGDYGYTFGSGTRLTVV.

The rearrangement uses TRBV2 and TRBJ2-7; 11 bases map to TRBD1. The CDR3 has 15 amino acids. Per the germline V gene, CDR1 is SNHLY and CDR2 is FYNNEI. The V segment lost 6 bases and the J segment 0 bases; nucleotides outside the gene matches: 4. This chain's CDR3 is CASRWDRGASYEQYF. The CDR3 nucleotides are TGTGCCAGCAGGTGGGACAGGGGGGCCTCCTACGAGCAGTACTTC.

This chain links TRBV18 with TRBJ2-7; no reliable D call. The V end lost 0 bases, the J end lost 2 bases, and 11 bases lay between the germline ends. Germline CDR1 KGHSH, CDR2 LQKENI. This CDR3 has 15 amino acids. The CDR3: CASSPPGSSPYEQYF. CDR3 sequence (DNA): TGTGCCAGCTCACCACCGGGCAGCTCACCCTACGAGCAGTACTTC. Using reference TRBV18 and TRBJ2-7 for the parts outside the CDR3, the full variable domain is NAGVMQNPRHLVRRRGQEARLRCSPMKGHSHVYWYRQLPEEGLKFMVYLQKENIIDESGMPKERFSAEFPKEGPSILRIQQVVRGDSAAYFCASSPPGSSPYEQYFGPGTRLTVT.

On this clone itself: The sample contains more than one DNA sequence encoding this CDR3. The V and J genes are TRBV6-5 and TRBJ1-1; weak D call: TRBD1 (5 bases). Trimming removed 2 bases from V and 5 bases from J, with 15 bases in between. The CDR3 length is 15 residues. The V gene's germline CDR1 is MNHEY and CDR2 SVGAGI. The CDR3 DNA sequence: TGTGCCAGCAGTTACGGCGGCGGGGGGTGGACTGAAGCTTTCTTT. It encodes CASSYGGGGWTEAFF.

In DNA, the CDR3 is TGTGCCAGCAGCTTAGCGAGCACAGGGTTCCTCTATGGCTACACCTTC. Protein sequence: CASSLASTGFLYGYTF. The V call is TRBV7-2, the J call TRBJ1-2; D might be TRBD1 (6 bases). V gave up 0 bases and J gave up 4 bases, with 15 bases separating them. This CDR3 has 16 amino acids. The V gene's germline CDR1 is SGHTA and CDR2 FQGNSA.